These T cell receptor beta chains were read from a single sample in a study of cytomegalovirus exposure and HLA in healthy donors. Sequencing was performed with immunoSEQ multiplex PCR; in TCRdb, only in-frame clones are kept and a portion is missing. This table has more than 150,000 clones, over 60% appearing once. Input material: PBMCs. These receptors all stem from a man aged 18 to 29 in good health and CMV-seronegative. CDR3s include the opening cysteine and the closing phenylalanine or tryptophan. The D gene is left open where the match is weak. Clone size is stated in some rows and not others, as once, few, many or a class when expanded.

v_call	clone_size	j_call	d_call	cdr3_aa	cdr3_nt
TRBV2	NA	TRBJ1-2	NA	CASSEGGSGRFDYGYTF	TGTGCCAGCAGTGAGGGGGGATCGGGCCGATTTGACTATGGCTACACCTTC
TRBV14	NA	TRBJ1-1	TRBD1	CASSQIGQGDTEAFF	TGTGCCAGCAGCCAAATAGGACAGGGGGACACTGAAGCTTTCTTT
TRBV6-6	NA	TRBJ1-5	NA	CASSPRAHQPQHF	TGTGCCAGCAGTCCGAGGGCGCATCAGCCCCAGCATTTT
TRBV7-3	NA	TRBJ1-1	NA	CASSLGTNTEAFF	TGTGCCAGCAGCTTAGGCACGAACACTGAAGCTTTCTTT
TRBV18	NA	TRBJ2-4	NA	CASSPGNQDWHKNIQYF	TGTGCCAGCTCACCTGGAAACCAGGACTGGCATAAAAACATTCAGTACTTC
TRBV6-5	NA	TRBJ1-6	NA	CASSYSRIRRKSPLHF	TGTGCCAGCAGTTACTCGAGAATCAGGAGGAAATCACCCCTCCACTTT
TRBV19	NA	TRBJ1-2	NA	CASSGRANYGYTF	TGTGCCAGTAGTGGCAGGGCCAACTATGGCTACACCTTC
TRBV5-1	few	TRBJ2-3	NA	CASSLGRGGIWGTDTQYF	TGCGCCAGCAGCTTGGGTCGCGGCGGGATTTGGGGCACAGATACGCAGTATTTT
TRBV7-8	NA	TRBJ2-2	NA	CASSSKLRDSTTGELFF	TGTGCCAGCAGCTCCAAACTTCGGGACTCTACCACCGGGGAGCTGTTTTTT
TRBV19	NA	TRBJ1-2	TRBD1	CASSVRQGHGYTF	TGTGCCAGTAGTGTCCGACAGGGGCATGGCTACACCTTC
TRBV14	NA	TRBJ1-1	TRBD1	CASSLRAGGNTEAFF	TGTGCCAGCAGCCTCCGAGCAGGGGGCAACACTGAAGCTTTCTTT
TRBV6-1	NA	TRBJ2-3	NA	CATRRVDTQYF	TGTGCCACCCGGAGGGTAGATACGCAGTATTTT